The entry below describes one T cell receptor beta chain. This sample is part of a study of blood T cell repertoires in COVID-19. About the research overall: PBMCs, B-cell-depleted T cells, or T cells provided the cDNA or gDNA that made up the material.

Using immunoSEQ multiplex PCR, the repertoire was profiled, and TCRdb retains in-frame clones only, with some absent. The repertoire holds roughly 500,000 clones, with roughly 88% as singletons. Ages ranged from roughly 18 to 100 years, with residence in about two dozen US areas. Resolution of symptoms, clearance, or two negative PCRs was present in recovered Cohort 3 donors. From germline, CDR1 is SEHNR and CDR2 FQNEAQ (reference sequence). With V trimmed by 8 bases and J by 0 bases, 3 bases remained unmatched. The CDR3 sequence is 13 residues long. V and J are TRBV7-9 and TRBJ2-7; 8 bases fit TRBD2. Sequenced: PBMCs or T cells enriched from blood (not recorded which). This receptor was identified in a woman in her 40s who had recovered from COVID-19. The CDR3 DNA reads as TGTGCCAGCTCCAGCGGGAGCTCCTACGAGCAGTACTTC. Translated, it gives CASSSGSSYEQYF. Full variable domain (remainder filled in from reference TRBV7-9 and TRBJ2-7): DTGVSQNPRHKITKRGQNVTFRCDPISEHNRLYWYRQTLGQGPEFLTYFQNEAQLEKSRLLSDRFSAERPKGSFSTLEIQRTEQGDSAMYLCASSSGSSYEQYFGPGTRLTVT.